The rows below give T cell receptor beta chains drawn from one sample of a study of shared clonotypes between healthy human individuals. Generated by immunoSEQ multiplex PCR, the TCRdb table keeps only in-frame clones and is missing some. The top ten clones hold more than 0.55% of a sample with roughly 1,000,000 clones, 78% of them seen once. The sample comprised memory CD4+ T cells from PBMCs. These receptors originate from a man aged 18 to 30 in good health. Some clones in this sample may be carry-over from other donors' samples. The CDR3 runs from the conserved cysteine through the conserved F or W. The D gene is left open where the match is weak. Clone size is stated in some rows and not others, as once, few, many or a class when expanded.

D	J	V	size	DNA	CDR3
TRBD2	TRBJ2-6	TRBV7-2	-	TGTGCCAGCAGCTGGGGGGGATTTGGTCTTGCTGGGGCCAACGTCCTGACTTTC	CASSWGGFGLAGANVLTF
-	TRBJ1-4	TRBV4-1	-	TGCGCCAGCAGCCAAGAGGGGCGAAATGAAAAACTGTTTTTT	CASSQEGRNEKLFF
-	TRBJ2-5	TRBV5-1	-	TGCGCCAGTTCGATGGGTTTCCAAGAGACCCAGTACTTC	CASSMGFQETQYF
-	TRBJ2-3	TRBV19	once	TGTGCCAGTCGTCGGGTAGACCCTAGCACAGATACGCAGTATTTT	CASRRVDPSTDTQYF
TRBD2	TRBJ2-7	TRBV5-1	-	TGCGCCAGCAGTCGGAGGACTAGCGGGAGTCTGGATCAGCAGTACTTC	CASSRRTSGSLDQQYF
-	TRBJ2-1	TRBV19	-	TGTGCCAGTAGCGGACAGATAACCTACAATGAGCAGTTCTTC	CASSGQITYNEQFF
-	TRBJ2-2	TRBV10-3	-	TGTGCCATCAGTGAGAATACCGGGGCCGGGGAGCTGTTTTTT	CAISENTGAGELFF
TRBD2	TRBJ2-3	TRBV28	-	TGTGCCAGCAGTTTAAGACGGACTAGCGGGGCAGGAACAGATACGCAGTATTTT	CASSLRRTSGAGTDTQYF
-	TRBJ1-5	TRBV19	many	TGTGCCAGTAGTCCCAGCGTTTGGGGCAATCAGCCCCAGCATTTT	CASSPSVWGNQPQHF
TRBD1	TRBJ1-2	TRBV5-1	many	TGCGCCAGCAGCTTGGCTACGGGACAGGGGATAGATGGCTACACCTTC	CASSLATGQGIDGYTF
-	TRBJ2-7	TRBV5-6	many	TGTGCCAGCAGCTTTCCTGGGGGTCATGACGAGCAGTACTTC	CASSFPGGHDEQYF
-	TRBJ2-1	TRBV4-2	-	TGTGCCAGCAGCCAGCTGGGAGCCTTCAGCTACAATGAGCAGTTCTTC	CASSQLGAFSYNEQFF
-	TRBJ1-1	TRBV7-6	once	TGTGCCAGCAGCCCCGCAGGGTGGTTGGAAGCTTTCTTT	CASSPAGWLEAFF
-	TRBJ2-3	TRBV7-3	-	TGTGCCAGCAGCTTAACCAATCAGGCGGCTGGAACGCAGTATTTT	CASSLTNQAAGTQYF
TRBD1	TRBJ1-2	TRBV10-3	-	TGTGCCATCAGTCCGGGACAGGGAGGAAAAGGGGACTATGGCTACACCTTC	CAISPGQGGKGDYGYTF
TRBD1	TRBJ2-2	TRBV6-6	-	TGTGCCAGCAGTCGGACAGGGGGAAACACCGGGGAGCTGTTTTTT	CASSRTGGNTGELFF
TRBD1	TRBJ1-5	TRBV19	-	TGTGCCAGTAGTATAGTAGGACAGGGGCATCAGCCCCAGCATTTT	CASSIVGQGHQPQHF
-	TRBJ1-4	TRBV29-1	-	TGCAGCGTTGAAACAGGGACTGAAAAACTGTTTTTT	CSVETGTEKLFF
TRBD1	TRBJ2-7	TRBV5-1	-	TGCGCCAGCAGCCCCTATGCAGGGGGCTACGAGCAGTACTTC	CASSPYAGGYEQYF
TRBD2	TRBJ2-1	TRBV4-1	-	TGCGCCAGCAGCCCAGGACTAGCGGGAGACAAGATCAACAATGAGCAGTTCTTC	CASSPGLAGDKINNEQFF
-	TRBJ2-1	TRBV19	many	TGTGCCAGTGCCTTTTTTGAGACCCATTCTGAGCAGTTCTTC	CASAFFETHSEQFF
-	TRBJ2-1	TRBV19	-	TGTGCCAGTAGGAGCGGACGGGCATCCAATGAGCAGTTCTTC	CASRSGRASNEQFF
TRBD2	TRBJ2-5	TRBV18	-	TGTGCCAGCTCACCCGGGGGGGAGACCCAGTACTTC	CASSPGGETQYF
-	TRBJ1-2	TRBV6-5	-	TGTGCCAGCAGCCGACAGTCACGGAACTATGGCTACACCTTC	CASSRQSRNYGYTF
TRBD1	TRBJ1-5	TRBV10-2	-	TGCGCCAGCAGTTTAGGGACAGGTCTCAATCAGCCCCAGCATTTT	CASSLGTGLNQPQHF
TRBD2	TRBJ2-3	TRBV30	few	TGTGCCTGGACCTTCGGACTAGCGGGAGGATCAGATACGCAGTATTTT	CAWTFGLAGGSDTQYF
-	TRBJ1-2	TRBV14	-	TGTGCCAGCAGCCAAGATCGCGCCCCTCCCAGTCGCTACACCTTC	CASSQDRAPPSRYTF
-	TRBJ1-1	TRBV30	few	TGTGCCTGGCTAAGGGTGAACACTGAAGCTTTCTTT	CAWLRVNTEAFF
-	TRBJ2-5	TRBV9	-	TGTGCCAGCAGCCCCCGGCCTGGACTGGTAGGGGAGACCCAGTACTTC	CASSPRPGLVGETQYF
TRBD1	TRBJ1-2	TRBV19	many	TGTGCCAGTAGTAGGGGACAGGGGAGAGATGGCTACACCTTC	CASSRGQGRDGYTF
-	TRBJ1-2	TRBV6-1	-	TGTGCCAGCACCCAGGGTAACTATGGCTACACCTTC	CASTQGNYGYTF
TRBD2	TRBJ2-1	TRBV6-1	few	TGTGCCAGCAGTGAACTAGCGGGAGGCTACAATGAGCAGTTCTTC	CASSELAGGYNEQFF
-	TRBJ2-1	TRBV18	-	TGTGCCAGCTCACCTACAGGGATGGGAAATGAGCAGTTCTTC	CASSPTGMGNEQFF
TRBD1	TRBJ1-1	TRBV2	-	TGTGCCAGCAGAACTACGAGAGGGGGCGTAGGTGAAGCTTTCTTT	CASRTTRGGVGEAFF
-	TRBJ2-1	TRBV4-2	-	TGTGCCAGCAGCCAAGGGCCCCGCAATGAGCAGTTCTTC	CASSQGPRNEQFF
-	TRBJ2-7	TRBV4-2	-	TGTGCCAGCAGCCACCAGAAGGGGGGAAGCGGGGCCTCCTACGAGCAGTACTTC	CASSHQKGGSGASYEQYF
TRBD1	TRBJ1-5	TRBV19	-	TGTGCCTCCCGGCGGACAGGCGCTACAAGCAATCAGCCCCAGCATTTT	CASRRTGATSNQPQHF
TRBD1	TRBJ1-1	TRBV9	-	TGTGCCAGCAGCGCCAACAGGGGATCGAACACTGAAGCTTTCTTT	CASSANRGSNTEAFF